This TCR beta chain originates from a study of T-cell reconstitution after alpha-beta-depleted transplantation in children. The TCRbeta library was prepared with unique molecular identifiers. TCRdb passed the PCR reads through MiXCR, listing each CDR3 protein once. The data hold roughly 610,000 distinct CDR3 sequences, with 10% to 13% observed a single time. This clonotype occurred many times. This TCR derives from a human donor who donated a stem cell graft to a child with acute myeloid leukemia. The material was PBMCs from the stem cell graft donor, obtained from the stem cell graft.

This chain's CDR3 is CSVLAGGSTDTQYF. Written as DNA, the CDR3 is TGCAGCGTTTTAGCGGGAGGCAGCACAGATACGCAGTATTTT. This chain connects TRBV29-1 to TRBJ2-3; TRBD2 matches 10 bases. The CDR3 consists of 14 residues. J was trimmed by 0 bases and V by 5 bases; bases with no gene match: 2. Germline loops: CDR1 SQVTM, CDR2 ANQGSEA.